This T cell receptor (beta chain) was sequenced in a study of CD8+CD57+ T cells in acquired aplastic anemia. For CDR3 and TCR beta VDJ profiling, genomic DNA was the template used. A single record per CDR3 protein comes from TCRdb applying MiXCR to the reads. In the table there are 150,000 to 200,000 distinct CDR3 sequences, around 65% of which are singletons. The clonotype comes from a human donor with severe aplastic anemia or a healthy control (not recorded which). Material: sorted CD4+, CD8+, or CD8+CD57+ T cells (not recorded which) from PBMCs.

The CDR3 is CASSLVAGLRTEAFF. In nucleotides, the CDR3 is TGTGCCAGCAGCTTAGTTGCAGGGCTCAGGACTGAAGCTTTCTTT. This chain uses TRBV7-2 with TRBJ1-1; D is possibly TRBD1 (5 bases). The CDR3 contains 15 residues. Looked up from germline, CDR1 is SGHTA and CDR2 is FQGNSA. Trimming left V 1 base short and J 5 bases short, with 14 bases between.